This entry is about one TCR beta chain. The CDR3 covers 17 residues. Trimming pared 2 bases from V and 1 base from J, leaving 17 bases between. Germline lookup yields CDR1 SGHTA and CDR2 FQGNSA. Per the authors' pipeline: Quantification of nucleated cells was approximated via reference gene primer amplification. Some clones are missing from TCRdb's copy, which holds only in-frame ones; the method was immunoSEQ multiplex PCR. The DNA was the basis for D and trimming; V, J and clone size are from that table. The sample has approximately 260,000 clones, 90% seen once; the top ten hold roughly 2.2%. The data are from a study of blood T cell repertoires in COVID-19. Study background: Acute-phase and convalescent COVID-19 samples originated in the United States, Italy and Spain. From T cells, B-cell-depleted T cells, or PBMCs came the material, which was cDNA or gDNA.

The Seattle site enrolled patients during active infection and followed them longitudinally. This chain connects TRBV7-2 to TRBJ2-5; unclear D gene. Sequencing used peripheral blood. The clonotype originates from a woman in her sixties or seventies with COVID-19, enrolled during active disease. CDR3 sequence (DNA): TGTGCCAGCAGCTTAAGCGCCCCACCGTCTATCCAAGAGACCCAGTACTTC. This encodes CASSLSAPPSIQETQYF.